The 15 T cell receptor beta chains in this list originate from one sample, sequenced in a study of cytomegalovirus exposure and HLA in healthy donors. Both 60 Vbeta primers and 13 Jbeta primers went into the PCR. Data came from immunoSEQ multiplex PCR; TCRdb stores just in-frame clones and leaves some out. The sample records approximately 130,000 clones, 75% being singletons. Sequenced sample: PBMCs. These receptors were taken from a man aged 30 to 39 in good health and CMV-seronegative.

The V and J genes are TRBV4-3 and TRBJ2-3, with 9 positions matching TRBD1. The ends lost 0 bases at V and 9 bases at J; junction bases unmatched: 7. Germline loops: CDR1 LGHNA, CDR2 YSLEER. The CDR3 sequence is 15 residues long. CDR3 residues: CASSQESGQGGTQYF. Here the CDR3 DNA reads TGCGCCAGCAGCCAAGAGTCGGGACAGGGAGGAACGCAGTATTTT.

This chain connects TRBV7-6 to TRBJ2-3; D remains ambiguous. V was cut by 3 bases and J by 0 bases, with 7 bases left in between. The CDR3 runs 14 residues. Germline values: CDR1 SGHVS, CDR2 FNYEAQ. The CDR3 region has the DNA TGTGCCAGCAGCTTCGGAGCTAGCACAGATACGCAGTATTTT. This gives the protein CASSFGASTDTQYF.

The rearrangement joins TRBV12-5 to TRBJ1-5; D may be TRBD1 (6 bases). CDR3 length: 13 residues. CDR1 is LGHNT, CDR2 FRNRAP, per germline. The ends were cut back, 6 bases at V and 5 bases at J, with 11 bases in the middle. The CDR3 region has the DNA TGTGCTAGTGGGGACAGTGGAGATCAGCCCCAGCATTTT. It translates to CASGDSGDQPQHF.

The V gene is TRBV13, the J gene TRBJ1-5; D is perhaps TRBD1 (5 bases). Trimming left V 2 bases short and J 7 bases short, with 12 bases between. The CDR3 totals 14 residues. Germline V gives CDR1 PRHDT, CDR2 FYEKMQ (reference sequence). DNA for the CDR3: TGTGCCAGCAGCTTACAGGGTGTCAACCAGCCCCAGCATTTT. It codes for CASSLQGVNQPQHF.

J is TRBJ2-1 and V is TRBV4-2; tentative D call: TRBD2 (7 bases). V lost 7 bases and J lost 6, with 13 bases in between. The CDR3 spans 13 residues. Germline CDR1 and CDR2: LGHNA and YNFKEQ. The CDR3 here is CASNDGGPNEQFF. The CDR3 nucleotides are TGTGCCAGCAACGACGGGGGGCCCAATGAGCAGTTCTTC.

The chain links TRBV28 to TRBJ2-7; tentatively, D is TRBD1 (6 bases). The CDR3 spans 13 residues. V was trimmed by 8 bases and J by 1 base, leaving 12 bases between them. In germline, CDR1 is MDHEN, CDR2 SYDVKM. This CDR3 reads CASLTRGSYEQYF. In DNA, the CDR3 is TGTGCCAGCCTCACTAGGGGGTCCTACGAGCAGTACTTC.

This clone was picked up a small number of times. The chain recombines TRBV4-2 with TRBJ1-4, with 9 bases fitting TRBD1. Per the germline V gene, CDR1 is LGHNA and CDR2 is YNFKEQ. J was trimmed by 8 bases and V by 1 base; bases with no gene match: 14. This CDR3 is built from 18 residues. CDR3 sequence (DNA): TGTGCCAGCAGCCAAGTACAATCGAGAGGGACAGGGAAGGAAAAACTGTTTTTT. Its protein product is CASSQVQSRGTGKEKLFF.

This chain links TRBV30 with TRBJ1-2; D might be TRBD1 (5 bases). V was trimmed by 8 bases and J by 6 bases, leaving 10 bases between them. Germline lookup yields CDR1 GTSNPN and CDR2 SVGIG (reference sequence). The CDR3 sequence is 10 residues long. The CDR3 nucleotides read TGTGCCCGTCGGGGGGATGGCTACACCTTC. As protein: CARRGDGYTF.

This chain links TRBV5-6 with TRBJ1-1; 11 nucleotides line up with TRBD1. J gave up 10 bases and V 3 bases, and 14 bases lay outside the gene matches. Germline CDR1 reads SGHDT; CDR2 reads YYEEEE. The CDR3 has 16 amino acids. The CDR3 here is CASSYTSGTGGVGAFF. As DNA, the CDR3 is TGTGCCAGCAGCTACACTTCCGGGACAGGGGGGGTGGGAGCTTTCTTT.

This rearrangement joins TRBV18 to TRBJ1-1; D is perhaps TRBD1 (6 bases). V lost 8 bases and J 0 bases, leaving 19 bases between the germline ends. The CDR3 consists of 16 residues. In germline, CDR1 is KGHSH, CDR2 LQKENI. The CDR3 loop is CASVPRTVGMNTEAFF. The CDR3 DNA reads TGTGCCAGCGTTCCCCGGACAGTAGGAATGAACACTGAAGCTTTCTTT.

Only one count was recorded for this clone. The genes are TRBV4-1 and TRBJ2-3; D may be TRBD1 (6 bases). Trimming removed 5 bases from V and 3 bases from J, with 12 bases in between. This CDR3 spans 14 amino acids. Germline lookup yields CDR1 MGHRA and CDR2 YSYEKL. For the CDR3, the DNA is TGCGCCAGCAGCGCCCGTACAGGGACAGATACGCAGTATTTT. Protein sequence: CASSARTGTDTQYF.

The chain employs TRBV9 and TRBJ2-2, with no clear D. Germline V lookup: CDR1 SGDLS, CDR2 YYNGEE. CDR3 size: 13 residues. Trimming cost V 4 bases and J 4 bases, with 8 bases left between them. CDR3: CASSFRGTGELFF. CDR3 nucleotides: TGTGCCAGCAGCTTCCGAGGCACCGGGGAGCTGTTTTTT. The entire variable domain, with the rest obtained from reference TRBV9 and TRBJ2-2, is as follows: DSGVTQTPKHLITATGQRVTLRCSPRSGDLSVYWYQQSLDQGLQFLIQYYNGEERAKGNILERFSAQQFPDLHSELNLSSLELGDSALYFCASSFRGTGELFFGEGSRLTVL.

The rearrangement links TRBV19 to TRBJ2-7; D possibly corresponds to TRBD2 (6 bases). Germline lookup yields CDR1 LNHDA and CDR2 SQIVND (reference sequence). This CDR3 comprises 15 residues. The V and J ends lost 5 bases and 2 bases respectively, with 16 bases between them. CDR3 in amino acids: CASSLGLSTTYEQYF. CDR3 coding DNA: TGTGCCAGTAGTTTGGGACTGTCGACTACCTACGAGCAGTACTTC.

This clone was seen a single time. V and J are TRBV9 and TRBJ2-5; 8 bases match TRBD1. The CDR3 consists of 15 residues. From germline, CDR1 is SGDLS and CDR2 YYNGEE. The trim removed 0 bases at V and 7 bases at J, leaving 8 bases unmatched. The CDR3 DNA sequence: TGTGCCAGCAGCGTAGATGCGGACAGGGTAGTGACCCAGTACTTC. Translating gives CASSVDADRVVTQYF. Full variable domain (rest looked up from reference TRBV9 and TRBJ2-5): DSGVTQTPKHLITATGQRVTLRCSPRSGDLSVYWYQQSLDQGLQFLIQYYNGEERAKGNILERFSAQQFPDLHSELNLSSLELGDSALYFCASSVDADRVVTQYFGPGTRLLVL.

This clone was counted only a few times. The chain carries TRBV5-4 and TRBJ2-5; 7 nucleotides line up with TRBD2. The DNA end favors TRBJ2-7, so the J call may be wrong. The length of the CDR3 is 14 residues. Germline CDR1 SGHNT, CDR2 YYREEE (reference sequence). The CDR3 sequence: CASSSGGLAYEQYF. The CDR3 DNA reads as TGTGCCAGCAGCTCGGGGGGACTCGCCTACGAGCAGTACTTC.